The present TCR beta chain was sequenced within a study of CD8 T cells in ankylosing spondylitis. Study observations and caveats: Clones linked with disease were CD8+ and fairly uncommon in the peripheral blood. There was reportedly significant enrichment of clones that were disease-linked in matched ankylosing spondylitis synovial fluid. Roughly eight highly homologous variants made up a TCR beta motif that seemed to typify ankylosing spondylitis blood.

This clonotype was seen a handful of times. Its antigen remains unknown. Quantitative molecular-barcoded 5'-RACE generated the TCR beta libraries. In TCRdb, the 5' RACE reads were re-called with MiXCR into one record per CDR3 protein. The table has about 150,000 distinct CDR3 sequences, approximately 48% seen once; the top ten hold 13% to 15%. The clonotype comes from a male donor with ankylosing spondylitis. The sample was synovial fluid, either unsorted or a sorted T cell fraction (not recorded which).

CDR3 bases: TGTGCCAGCAGCCAGGTTCTCAGCGGGGGGCCGTGGTACAATGAGCAGTTCTTC. It encodes CASSQVLSGGPWYNEQFF. This chain links TRBV3-1 with TRBJ2-1, with 9 bases lining up with TRBD2. In germline, CDR1 is LGHDT, CDR2 YNNKEL (reference sequence). V lost 3 bases to trimming and J lost 4 bases; unmatched junction nucleotides: 13. The CDR3 consists of 18 residues.